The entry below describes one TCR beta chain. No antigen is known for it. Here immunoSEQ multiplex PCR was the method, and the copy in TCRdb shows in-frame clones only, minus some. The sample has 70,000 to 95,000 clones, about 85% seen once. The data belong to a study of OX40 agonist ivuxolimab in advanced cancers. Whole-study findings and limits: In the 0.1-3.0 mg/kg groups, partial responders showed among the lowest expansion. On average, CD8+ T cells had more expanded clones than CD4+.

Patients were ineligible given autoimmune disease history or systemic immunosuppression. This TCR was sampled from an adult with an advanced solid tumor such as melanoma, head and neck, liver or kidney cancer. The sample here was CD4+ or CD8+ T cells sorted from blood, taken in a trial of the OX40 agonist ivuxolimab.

The CDR3 DNA sequence: TGTGCCAGTAGTATCCTTCCCTCTGGGGCCAACGTCCTGACTTTC. It is translated as CASSILPSGANVLTF. The V call is TRBV19, the J call TRBJ2-6; D unresolved. V was clipped by 3 bases and J by 0 bases, with 6 bases between them. This CDR3 spans 15 amino acids. The germline V gene has CDR1 LNHDA and CDR2 SQIVND (reference sequence).